The 28 T cell receptor beta chains listed next were all sequenced from one sample in a study of T cells in Graves' hyperthyroidism and ophthalmopathy. Amplification yielded TCR beta CDR3 regions, with RNA transcripts as the source. The TCR CDR3 first-round RT-PCR relied on the HTBI primer set. TCRdb recomputed calls from the multiplex PCR reads with MiXCR, one row per CDR3 protein. The table includes around 420,000 distinct CDR3 sequences, around 14% detected once. The sample consisted of blood. These receptors were obtained from a young woman with Graves' hyperthyroidism.

This clonotype was seen ten or more times. V and J are TRBV7-2 and TRBJ2-7, with 13 bases lining up with TRBD2. The CDR3 contains 16 residues. The trim removed 4 bases at V and 7 bases at J, leaving 10 bases unmatched. The germline gives CDR1 SGHTA, CDR2 FQGNSA. The CDR3 protein is CASSSGLAGPRGEQYF. As DNA, the CDR3 is TGTGCCAGCAGCTCGGGACTAGCGGGGCCACGGGGGGAGCAGTACTTC.

J is TRBJ2-2 and V is TRBV28, with 15 positions matching TRBD2. V shed 5 bases and J 6 bases; nucleotides not matched to a gene: 4. Germline CDR1 and CDR2: MDHEN and SYDVKM. The CDR3 loop spans 16 amino acids. The CDR3 protein is CASSPGLAGGPGELFF. The CDR3 nucleotides are TGTGCCAGCAGTCCAGGACTAGCGGGAGGGCCCGGGGAGCTGTTTTTT.

As regards this clonotype: The CDR3 does not close with the conserved phenylalanine or tryptophan, likely indicating a read error. This chain uses TRBV7-9 with TRBJ1-1; D is ambiguous. Per the germline V gene, CDR1 is SEHNR and CDR2 is FQNEAQ (reference sequence). Trimming shortened V by 4 bases and J by 7 bases, and 13 bases separated the two germline ends. CDR3 size: 13 residues. This chain's CDR3 is CASSSGSRGEAFL. The CDR3 nucleotides are TGTGCCAGCAGCTCCGGGTCCCGGGGTGAAGCTTTCCTT.

This clonotype was detected ten times or more. Written as DNA, the CDR3 is TGTGCCAGCAGTTTACCCCCCAATGAGCAGTTCTTC. Protein sequence: CASSLPPNEQFF. The V and J genes are TRBV12-3 or TRBV12-4 and TRBJ2-1; D remains ambiguous. V was cut by 2 bases and J by 6 bases, with 5 bases left in between. The CDR3 totals 12 residues.

V is TRBV11-2 and J is TRBJ2-1, with a weak D call TRBD2 (5 bases). Germline V gives CDR1 SGHAT, CDR2 FQNNGV. The CDR3 sequence is 16 residues long. Trimming took 6 bases from V and 3 from J, leaving 18 bases between them. CDR3 coding DNA: TGTGCCAGCAGTTCCCTTCTTTCGGGGTTCTACAATGAGCAGTTCTTC. Its protein product is CASSSLLSGFYNEQFF.

In this sample, this clonotype turned up once. This rearrangement joins TRBV25-1 to TRBJ2-7; D unclear. Germline-derived CDR1 and CDR2 are MGHDK and SYGVNS. The germline V and J ends were trimmed by 4 bases and 3 bases, with 7 bases remaining between them. CDR3 size: 12 residues. The CDR3 reads CASSAVFYEQYF. For the CDR3, the DNA is TGTGCCAGCAGTGCCGTCTTCTACGAGCAGTACTTC.

V gene TRBV4-1 combines with J gene TRBJ1-2; 10 bases are a match to TRBD1. CDR1 is MGHRA and CDR2 is YSYEKL in the germline V gene. The CDR3 has 16 residues. V was pared by 4 bases and J by 8 bases, with 13 bases of the junction left unmatched. CDR3 loop: CASSLGTGAILRGYTF. The CDR3 DNA reads TGCGCCAGCAGCCTGGGGACAGGGGCCATCTTGAGGGGCTACACCTTC.

This clonotype was counted ten times or more. The rearrangement joins TRBV20-1 to TRBJ1-1; D unclear. This CDR3 comprises 14 residues. Trimming left V 2 bases short and J 2 bases short, with 12 bases between. Germline CDR1 DFQATT, CDR2 SNEGSKA (reference sequence). DNA for the CDR3: TGCAGTGCTAGAAACTCCCTCCACAACACTGAAGCTTTCTTT. The encoded protein is CSARNSLHNTEAFF.

The V call is TRBV28, the J call TRBJ1-1; TRBD1 might be the D (6 bases). The germline gives CDR1 MDHEN, CDR2 SYDVKM. The CDR3 sequence is 16 residues long. Trimming removed 2 bases from V and 4 bases from J, with 17 bases in between. CDR3 protein: CASSLVRGGGSTEAFF. The CDR3 DNA sequence: TGTGCCAGCAGTTTAGTTAGGGGGGGCGGGTCCACTGAAGCTTTCTTT.

This clonotype was detected only a few times. The rearrangement links TRBV7-6 to TRBJ2-7; D is possibly TRBD1 (5 bases). CDR3 length equals 15 residues. Trimming shortened V by 1 base and J by 0 bases, and 10 bases separated the two germline ends. The germline V gene encodes CDR1 SGHVS and CDR2 FNYEAQ. For the CDR3, the DNA is TGTGCCAGCAGCTTAGGACAGTACCTCTCCTACGAGCAGTACTTC. Translated, it gives CASSLGQYLSYEQYF.

The sample holds many counts of this clonotype. The chain has TRBV6-1 and TRBJ2-5; D gene uncertain. In germline, CDR1 is MNHNS, CDR2 SASEGT. V was pared by 6 bases and J by 1 base, with 12 bases between. The CDR3 loop spans 14 amino acids. CDR3 region: CASSSLASQETQYF. In DNA, the CDR3 is TGTGCCAGCAGCTCCCTTGCATCCCAAGAGACCCAGTACTTC.

The rearrangement joins TRBV7-8 to TRBJ2-2; D is ambiguous. Trimming left V 2 bases short and J 3 bases short, with 22 bases between. Per the germline V gene, CDR1 is SGHVS and CDR2 is FQNEAQ. CDR3 length: 19 residues. CDR3 protein: CASSLPRGFRIRDTGELFF. The CDR3 DNA reads TGTGCCAGCAGCTTACCTCGTGGATTTAGGATTCGTGACACCGGGGAGCTGTTTTTT.

This clonotype was counted many times. The V gene is TRBV28, the J gene TRBJ1-1; D ambiguous. The CDR3 has 13 amino acids. V gave up 5 bases and J gave up 1 base, with 8 bases separating them. Germline V lookup: CDR1 MDHEN, CDR2 SYDVKM. This CDR3 reads CASSAPKNTEAFF. In nucleotides, the CDR3 is TGTGCCAGCAGTGCCCCAAAGAACACTGAAGCTTTCTTT.

This clonotype was counted at least ten times. CDR3 in DNA: TGCAGTGCTAGTTGGCACGACTCCTACAATGAGCAGTTCTTC. It is translated as CSASWHDSYNEQFF. The rearrangement joins TRBV20-1 to TRBJ2-1; D call uncertain. Trimming pared 3 bases from V and 0 bases from J, leaving 9 bases between. In germline, CDR1 is DFQATT, CDR2 SNEGSKA (reference sequence). The CDR3 loop spans 14 amino acids.

This clonotype was observed once. The rearrangement links TRBV5-1 to TRBJ2-2; D may match TRBD1 or TRBD2 (5 bases each). CDR3 size: 15 residues. V was clipped by 5 bases and J by 4 bases, with 15 bases between them. Germline V gene lookup returns CDR1 SGHRS and CDR2 YFSETQ. CDR3 sequence (DNA): TGCGCCAGCAGTCGGGACCCGGACTTCACCGGGGAGCTGTTTTTT. This codes for CASSRDPDFTGELFF.

This clonotype occurred many times. The chain employs TRBV27 and TRBJ2-2, with D tentatively TRBD1 (6 bases). V lost 6 bases, J lost 6 bases, and 14 bases lay in between. This CDR3 is built from 14 residues. Germline CDR1 is MNHEY and CDR2 is SMNVEV (reference sequence). The CDR3 coding sequence is TGTGCCAGCAGACTCGACAGGTTATCCGGGGAGCTGTTTTTT. It codes for CASRLDRLSGELFF.

This clonotype was counted a few times. This rearrangement joins TRBV6-1 to TRBJ1-2; D gene unclear. The germline CDR1 and CDR2 sequences are MNHNS and SASEGT. CDR3 length: 14 residues. V was trimmed by 5 bases and J by 4 bases, leaving 14 bases between them. CDR3 in amino acids: CASSYPDGVYGYTF. Written as DNA, the CDR3 is TGTGCCAGCAGTTACCCCGACGGAGTCTATGGCTACACCTTC.

The rearrangement joins TRBV20-1 to TRBJ1-5, with TRBD1 matching 9 bases. V lost 3 bases, J lost 4 bases, and 7 bases stayed unmatched. Germline V gives CDR1 DFQATT, CDR2 SNEGSKA (reference sequence). The CDR3 spans 15 residues. The CDR3: CSARDPDRGNQPQHF. The CDR3 bases are TGCAGTGCTAGGGACCCCGACAGGGGGAATCAGCCCCAGCATTTT.

The genes are TRBV4-1 and TRBJ1-1, with D unclear. Germline V lookup: CDR1 MGHRA, CDR2 YSYEKL. V was pared by 0 bases and J by 0 bases, with 14 bases between. The CDR3 sequence is 17 residues long. CDR3 coding DNA: TGCGCCAGCAGCCAAGAGATTGGGAGAAGGATGAACACTGAAGCTTTCTTT. It yields the protein CASSQEIGRRMNTEAFF.

This clonotype has ten or more counts. V usage is TRBV3-1 and J usage is TRBJ1-2; the D gene is possibly TRBD1 (6 bases). V was trimmed by 4 bases and J by 0 bases, leaving 18 bases between them. CDR3 length: 17 residues. Per the germline V gene, CDR1 is LGHDT and CDR2 is YNNKEL (reference sequence). CDR3 sequence reads: CASSPLLGKGANYGYTF. CDR3 nucleotides: TGTGCCAGCAGCCCCTTGTTGGGCAAGGGGGCTAACTATGGCTACACCTTC.

This clonotype was seen ten or more times. The CDR3 bases are TGTGCCAGCAGTGAATACCCCGGTCATAGCACAGATACGCAGTATTTT. Translated: CASSEYPGHSTDTQYF. This chain uses TRBV6-1 with TRBJ2-3; D gene ambiguous. V lost 2 bases and J 0 bases, leaving 12 bases between the germline ends. Germline V gene lookup returns CDR1 MNHNS and CDR2 SASEGT. This CDR3 spans 16 amino acids.

To note about this clonotype: A much larger clone lies one base from this, so it may be a read error. The gene calls are TRBV3-1 and TRBJ2-3; D remains ambiguous. The CDR3 consists of 14 residues. V was cut by 0 bases and J by 4 bases, with 8 bases left in between. The germline V gene encodes CDR1 LGHDT and CDR2 YNNKEL (reference sequence). CDR3 amino acids: CASSQDRAADTQYF. CDR3 coding DNA: TGTGCCAGCAGCCAAGATCGGGCAGCAGATACGCAGTATTTT.

Concerning this clonotype itself: With a much larger clone just one base away, this may be a read error. The rearrangement joins TRBV12-3 or TRBV12-4 to TRBJ2-7; a possible D gene is TRBD1 (6 bases). The length of the CDR3 is 13 residues. In DNA, the CDR3 is TGTGCCAGCAATTTAAGGGGGATCGACGAGCAGTACTTC. It yields the protein CASNLRGIDEQYF.

This clonotype showed up just once. This chain joins TRBV7-9 and TRBJ1-2; D uncertain. Trimming left V 1 base short and J 8 bases short, with 11 bases between. This CDR3 contains 13 residues. From germline, CDR1 is SEHNR and CDR2 FQNEAQ (reference sequence). In DNA form, the CDR3 reads TGTGCCAGCAGCTTAGACACCTTGGGGGGCTACACCTTC. Its translation is CASSLDTLGGYTF.

This clonotype was observed at least ten times. The gene calls are TRBV2 and TRBJ1-3; 9 bases match TRBD1. The CDR3 runs to 17 residues. The V gene's germline CDR1 is SNHLY and CDR2 FYNNEI. With V trimmed by 9 bases and J by 1 base, 13 bases remained unmatched. As DNA, the CDR3 is TGTGCCAGTAATAGGGACAGGGTTCTTGGTTCTGGAAACACCATATATTTT. Protein sequence: CASNRDRVLGSGNTIYF.

This clonotype was counted only a few times. The V call is TRBV19, the J call TRBJ1-5; 10 bases agree with TRBD1. The germline V gene encodes CDR1 LNHDA and CDR2 SQIVND (reference sequence). J was trimmed by 5 bases and V by 5 bases; bases with no gene match: 9. The CDR3 runs 16 residues. CDR3 protein: CASSPRGGQGYQPQHF. The CDR3 DNA follows: TGTGCCAGTAGTCCGCGAGGGGGACAGGGGTATCAGCCCCAGCATTTT. The full variable domain, with the rest looked up from reference TRBV19 and TRBJ1-5, is DGGITQSPKYLFRKEGQNVTLSCEQNLNHDAMYWYRQDPGQGLRLIYYSQIVNDFQKGDIAEGYSVSREKKESFPLTVTSAQKNPTAFYLCASSPRGGQGYQPQHFGDGTRLSIL.

Worth noting for this clonotype: Mismatch with germline at one junction end may stem from a read error. The chain carries TRBV5-1 and TRBJ2-1, with a possible D match to TRBD2 (5 bases). The germline V gene encodes CDR1 SGHRS and CDR2 YFSETQ. This CDR3 region has 15 residues. CDR3: CASSPGMVPYNEQFF. As DNA, the CDR3 is TGTGCCAGCAGCCCGGGGATGGTGCCCTACAATGAGCAGTTCTTC.

V usage is TRBV5-1 and J usage is TRBJ1-6; 7 bases line up with TRBD1. The V and J ends lost 0 bases and 6 bases, in that order; junction bases with no gene match: 3. CDR1 and CDR2 from the germline V gene are SGHRS and YFSETQ. This CDR3 is 15 amino acids long. CDR3 residues: CASSLEGGSNSPLHF. The CDR3 DNA is TGCGCCAGCAGCTTGGAAGGGGGCAGTAATTCACCCCTCCACTTT.